This TCR beta chain was documented in a study of control samples from healthy donors and cancer patients. This clone occurred once. TCRdb keeps only in-frame clones here, not all; method: immunoSEQ multiplex PCR. The profile shows about 130,000 clones, around nine tenths of them singletons. The germline gives CDR1 SGDLS, CDR2 YYNGEE. The CDR3 sequence is 13 residues long. The ends were cut back, 5 bases at V and 12 bases at J, with 18 bases in the middle. This TCR derives from a man aged 50 to 59 in good health. This chain links TRBV9 with TRBJ2-1; perhaps TRBD2 as D (6 bases). Sequenced input: blood. CDR3: CASSSGGGALQFF. The CDR3 bases are TGTGCCAGCAGTTCAGGTGGCGGGGCCCTGCAGTTCTTC. The full variable domain, in which reference TRBV9 and TRBJ2-1 provide the parts outside the CDR3, is DSGVTQTPKHLITATGQRVTLRCSPRSGDLSVYWYQQSLDQGLQFLIQYYNGEERAKGNILERFSAQQFPDLHSELNLSSLELGDSALYFCASSSGGGALQFFGPGTRLTVL.